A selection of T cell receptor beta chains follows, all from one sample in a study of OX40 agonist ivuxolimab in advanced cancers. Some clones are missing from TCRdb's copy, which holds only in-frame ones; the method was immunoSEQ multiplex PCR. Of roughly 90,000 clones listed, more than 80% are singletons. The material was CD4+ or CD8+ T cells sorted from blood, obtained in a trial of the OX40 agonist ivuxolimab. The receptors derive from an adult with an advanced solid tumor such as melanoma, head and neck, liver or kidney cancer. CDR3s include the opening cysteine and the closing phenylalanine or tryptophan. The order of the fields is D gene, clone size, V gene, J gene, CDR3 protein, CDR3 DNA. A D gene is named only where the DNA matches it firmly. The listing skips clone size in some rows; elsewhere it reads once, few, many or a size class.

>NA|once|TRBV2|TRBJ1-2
CASSEGNYGYTF
TGTGCCAGCAGTGAAGGAAACTATGGCTACACCTTC
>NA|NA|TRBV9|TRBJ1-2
CASSTRRVGGYTF
TGTGCCAGCAGCACCAGACGAGTCGGGGGCTACACCTTC
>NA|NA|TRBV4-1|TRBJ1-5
CASSQVATDNQPQHF
TGCGCCAGCAGCCAAGTAGCGACAGATAATCAGCCCCAGCATTTT
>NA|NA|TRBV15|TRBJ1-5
CATSREAGSNQPQHF
TGTGCCACCAGCAGAGAGGCGGGAAGCAATCAGCCCCAGCATTTT
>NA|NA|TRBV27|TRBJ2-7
CASSFGTQLGEQYF
TGTGCCAGCAGTTTTGGGACACAGCTCGGCGAGCAGTACTTC
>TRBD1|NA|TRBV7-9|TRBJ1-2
CASSLDEDRLYGYTF
TGTGCCAGCAGCCTAGACGAGGACAGGCTCTATGGCTACACCTTC
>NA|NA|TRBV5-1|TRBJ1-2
CASSLQGGDGYTF
TGCGCCAGCAGCTTGCAGGGAGGGGATGGCTACACCTTC
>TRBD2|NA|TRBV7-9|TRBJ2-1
CASSFGGRSNEQFF
TGTGCCAGCAGCTTTGGCGGGAGGAGCAATGAGCAGTTCTTC
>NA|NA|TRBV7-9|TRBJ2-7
CASSPQDEQYF
TGTGCCAGCAGCCCTCAAGACGAGCAGTACTTC
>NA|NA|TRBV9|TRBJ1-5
CASSVDGNQPQHF
TGTGCCAGCAGCGTAGACGGTAATCAGCCCCAGCATTTT
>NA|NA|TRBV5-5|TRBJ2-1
CASSLDAGSSYNEQFF
TGTGCCAGCAGCTTGGATGCAGGAAGCTCCTACAATGAGCAGTTCTTC
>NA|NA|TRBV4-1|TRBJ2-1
CASSQDLATAYNEQFF
TGCGCCAGCAGCCAAGATTTGGCGACCGCCTACAATGAGCAGTTCTTC
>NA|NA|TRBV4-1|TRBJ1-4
CASSQEGGSTNEKLFF
TGCGCCAGCAGCCAAGAAGGAGGATCAACTAATGAAAAACTGTTTTTT
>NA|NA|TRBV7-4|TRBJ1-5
CASSLVQRGLRYSNQPQHF
TGTGCCAGCAGCTTAGTGCAGAGGGGACTACGATATAGCAATCAGCCCCAGCATTTT
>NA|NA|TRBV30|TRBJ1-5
CAWSQGDSNQPQHF
TGTGCCTGGAGCCAGGGAGATAGCAATCAGCCCCAGCATTTT
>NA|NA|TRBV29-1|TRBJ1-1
CSVVALNTEAFF
TGCAGCGTCGTAGCCCTGAACACTGAAGCTTTCTTT
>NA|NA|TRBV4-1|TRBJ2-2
CASSFSYTGELFF
TGCGCCAGCAGCTTCTCCTACACCGGGGAGCTGTTTTTT
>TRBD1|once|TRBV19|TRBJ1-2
CASSNPGQGLSYTF
TGTGCCAGTAGTAACCCGGGACAGGGGTTGAGCTACACCTTC
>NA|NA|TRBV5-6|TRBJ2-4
CASSVGQNIQYF
TGTGCCAGCAGCGTGGGTCAAAACATTCAGTACTTC
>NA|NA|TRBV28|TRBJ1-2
CASSRLGRLYGYTF
TGTGCCAGCAGCCGACTCGGACGGCTATATGGCTACACCTTC
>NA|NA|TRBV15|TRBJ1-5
CATSRSLQGGQPQHF
TGTGCCACCAGCAGAAGTTTACAGGGCGGACAGCCCCAGCATTTT
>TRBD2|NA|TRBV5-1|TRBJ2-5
CASSGGLAGEETQYF
TGCGCCAGCAGCGGCGGACTAGCGGGAGAGGAGACCCAGTACTTC
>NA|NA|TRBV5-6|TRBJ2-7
CASSLTATYEQYF
TGTGCCAGCAGCTTGACAGCCACCTACGAGCAGTACTTC
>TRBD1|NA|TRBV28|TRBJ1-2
CASLSGQRYYGYTF
TGTGCCAGCCTCTCGGGACAGAGATACTATGGCTACACCTTC
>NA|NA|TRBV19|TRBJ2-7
CASSSTPPTYEQYF
TGTGCCAGTAGCTCGACACCGCCTACCTACGAGCAGTACTTC
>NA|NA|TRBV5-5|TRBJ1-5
CASSWEGRPFNQPQHF
TGTGCCAGCAGCTGGGAGGGAAGGCCCTTCAATCAGCCCCAGCATTTT
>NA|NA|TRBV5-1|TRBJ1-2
CASSGGGRAGKDGYTF
TGCGCCAGCAGCGGGGGGGGCAGGGCCGGTAAAGATGGCTACACCTTC
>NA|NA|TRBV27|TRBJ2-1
CASSLSGGTTMLPIAEQFF
TGTGCCAGCAGTTTATCCGGCGGAACTACCATGCTGCCAATCGCTGAGCAGTTCTTC
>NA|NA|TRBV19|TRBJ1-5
CASSIPGGGGPQHF
TGTGCCAGTAGTATCCCGGGGGGCGGGGGGCCCCAGCATTTT
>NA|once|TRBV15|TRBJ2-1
CATSREVPGLHFYNEQFF
TGTGCCACCAGCAGAGAGGTCCCGGGACTTCACTTCTACAATGAGCAGTTCTTC
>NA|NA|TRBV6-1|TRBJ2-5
CASSDYGGVGTQYF
TGTGCCAGCAGTGACTATGGCGGTGTAGGGACCCAGTACTTC